These 5 T cell receptor beta chains came from one sample sequenced in a study of cytomegalovirus exposure and HLA in healthy donors. The PCR ran on 60 Vbeta and 13 Jbeta primers. Clones were sequenced by immunoSEQ multiplex PCR, and TCRdb holds only the in-frame ones, with some missing. The profile shows approximately 150,000 clones, around 79% of them singletons. Sequencing was done on a sample of PBMCs. Source of these receptors: a male donor in good health and CMV-seronegative.

This clone was counted once. In DNA, the CDR3 is TGTGCCAGCAGCTCCACTAGCGGGAGGGGAAACAATGAGCAGTTCTTC. This codes for CASSSTSGRGNNEQFF. The V and J genes are TRBV5-4 and TRBJ2-1; TRBD2 matches 13 bases. V was pared by 3 bases and J by 5 bases, with 5 bases of the junction left unmatched. CDR1 and CDR2 from the germline V gene are SGHNT and YYREEE (reference sequence). The CDR3 consists of 16 residues.

V gene TRBV6-1 combines with J gene TRBJ2-3; 7 bases map to TRBD1. V lost 2 bases to trimming and J lost 7 bases; unmatched junction nucleotides: 6. The CDR3 has 14 amino acids. Germline CDR1 MNHNS, CDR2 SASEGT. This CDR3 is CASSETTGSYTQYF. CDR3 DNA sequence: TGTGCCAGCAGTGAAACGACAGGGTCATATACGCAGTATTTT.

The V call is TRBV7-2, the J call TRBJ2-7; 11 bases agree with TRBD2. There are 17 residues in the CDR3. Trimming cost V 3 bases and J 1 base; bases outside gene matches: 8. Germline V lookup: CDR1 SGHTA, CDR2 FQGNSA. CDR3 sequence reads: CASSFTLSGRASYEQYF. CDR3 nucleotides: TGTGCCAGCAGCTTCACCCTTAGCGGGAGGGCTTCCTACGAGCAGTACTTC.

The chain links TRBV9 to TRBJ2-7, with 7 bases that match TRBD1. Unmatched junction bases numbered 9, after V lost 3 bases and J lost 0 bases. The CDR3 is 16 residues long. Germline V CDR1 and CDR2: SGDLS, YYNGEE. CDR3 region: CASSAGPGQTSYEQYF. In DNA, the CDR3 is TGTGCCAGCAGCGCGGGCCCGGGACAGACCTCCTACGAGCAGTACTTC.

This clone was observed a few times. Here the CDR3 reads CASSQGGDSHSGGETQYF. In DNA form, the CDR3 reads TGCGCCAGCAGCCAAGGAGGGGATAGTCATAGCGGGGGGGAGACCCAGTACTTC. V gene TRBV4-3 combines with J gene TRBJ2-5; TRBD2 aligns across 10 bases. After removal of 1 base from V and 5 bases from J, the junction contained 13 bases not matched to a gene. Germline values: CDR1 LGHNA, CDR2 YSLEER. The CDR3 runs 18 residues.